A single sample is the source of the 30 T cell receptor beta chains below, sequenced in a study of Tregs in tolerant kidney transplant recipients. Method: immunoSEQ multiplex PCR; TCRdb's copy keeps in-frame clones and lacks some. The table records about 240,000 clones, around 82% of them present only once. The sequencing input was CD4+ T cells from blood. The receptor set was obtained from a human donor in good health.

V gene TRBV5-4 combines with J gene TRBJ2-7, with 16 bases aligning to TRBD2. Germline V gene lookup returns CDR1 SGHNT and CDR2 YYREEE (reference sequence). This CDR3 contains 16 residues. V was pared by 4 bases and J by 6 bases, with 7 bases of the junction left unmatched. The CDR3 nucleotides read TGTGCCAGCAGCCCCGGGACTAGCGGGAGGGCTGGCGAGCAGTACTTC. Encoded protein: CASSPGTSGRAGEQYF.

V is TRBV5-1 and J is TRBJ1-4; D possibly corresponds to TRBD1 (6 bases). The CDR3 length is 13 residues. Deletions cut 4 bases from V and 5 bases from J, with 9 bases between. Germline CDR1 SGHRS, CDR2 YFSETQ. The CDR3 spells CASSPDRNEKLFF. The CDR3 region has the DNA TGCGCCAGCAGCCCCGACAGGAATGAAAAACTGTTTTTT.

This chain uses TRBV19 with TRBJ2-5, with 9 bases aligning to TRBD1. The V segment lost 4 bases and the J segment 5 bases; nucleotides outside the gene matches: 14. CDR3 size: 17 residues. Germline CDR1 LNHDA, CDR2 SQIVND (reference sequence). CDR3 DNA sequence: TGTGCCAGTAGTAAAGGACAGGGGTTGGATCTAAGGGAGACCCAGTACTTC. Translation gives CASSKGQGLDLRETQYF.

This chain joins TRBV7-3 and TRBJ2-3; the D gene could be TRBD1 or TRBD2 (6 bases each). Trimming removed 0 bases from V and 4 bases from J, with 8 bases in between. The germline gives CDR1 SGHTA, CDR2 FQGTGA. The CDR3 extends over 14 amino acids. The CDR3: CASSLTGGPDTQYF. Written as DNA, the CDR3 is TGTGCCAGCAGCTTAACGGGGGGCCCAGATACGCAGTATTTT.

The CDR3 nucleotides are TGTGCGGCAGGGGGAGGGTTCATGAACACTGAAGCTTTCTTT. It is translated as CAAGGGFMNTEAFF. The chain employs TRBV30 and TRBJ1-1; 7 nucleotides agree with TRBD1. Per germline, CDR1 GTSNPN and CDR2 SVGIG (reference sequence). The CDR3 loop spans 14 amino acids.

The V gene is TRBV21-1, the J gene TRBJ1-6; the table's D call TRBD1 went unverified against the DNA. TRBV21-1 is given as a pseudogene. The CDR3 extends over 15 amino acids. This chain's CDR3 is CASSTRTGLNSPLHF. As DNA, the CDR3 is TGTGCCAGCAGCACTCGGACAGGGCTCAATTCACCCCTCCACTTT.

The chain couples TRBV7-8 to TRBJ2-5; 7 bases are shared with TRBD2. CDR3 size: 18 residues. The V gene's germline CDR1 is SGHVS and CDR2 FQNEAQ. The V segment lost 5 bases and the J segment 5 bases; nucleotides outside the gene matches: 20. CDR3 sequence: CASSPPTWRGRGGETQYF. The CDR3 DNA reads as TGTGCCAGCAGCCCCCCTACTTGGCGGGGGAGGGGAGGGGAGACCCAGTACTTC.

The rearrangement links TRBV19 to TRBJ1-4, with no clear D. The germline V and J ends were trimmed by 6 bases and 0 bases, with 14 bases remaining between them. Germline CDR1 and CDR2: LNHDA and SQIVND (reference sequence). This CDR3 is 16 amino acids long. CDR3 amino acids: CASSPARSTTNEKLFF. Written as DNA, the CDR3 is TGTGCCAGTAGCCCCGCGAGGAGCACAACTAATGAAAAACTGTTTTTT.

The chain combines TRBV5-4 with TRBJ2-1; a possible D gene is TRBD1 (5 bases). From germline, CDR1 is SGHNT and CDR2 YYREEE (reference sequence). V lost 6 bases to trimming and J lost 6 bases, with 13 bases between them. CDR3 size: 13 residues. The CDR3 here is CASTPGQGNEQFF. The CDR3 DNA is TGTGCCAGCACCCCCGGGCAGGGCAATGAGCAGTTCTTC.

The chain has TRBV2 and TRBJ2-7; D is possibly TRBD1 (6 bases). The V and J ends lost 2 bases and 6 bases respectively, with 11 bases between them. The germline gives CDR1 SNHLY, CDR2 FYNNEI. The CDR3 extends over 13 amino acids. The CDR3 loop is CASSERQGTEQYF. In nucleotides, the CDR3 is TGTGCCAGCAGTGAACGGCAGGGGACCGAGCAGTACTTC.

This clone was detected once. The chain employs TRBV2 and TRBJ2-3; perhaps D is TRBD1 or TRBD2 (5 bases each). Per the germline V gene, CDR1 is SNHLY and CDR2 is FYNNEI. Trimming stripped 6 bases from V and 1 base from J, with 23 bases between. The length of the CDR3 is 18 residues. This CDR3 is CASSPRDGNPLGTDTQYF. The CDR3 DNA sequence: TGTGCCAGCAGCCCCCGGGACGGGAACCCCTTGGGCACAGATACGCAGTATTTT.

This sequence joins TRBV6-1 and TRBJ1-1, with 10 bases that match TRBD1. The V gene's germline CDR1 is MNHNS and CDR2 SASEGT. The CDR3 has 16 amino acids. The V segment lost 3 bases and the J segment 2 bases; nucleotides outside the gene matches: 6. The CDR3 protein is CASSDDRGRGNTEAFF. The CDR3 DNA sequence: TGTGCCAGCAGTGATGACAGGGGGCGCGGAAACACTGAAGCTTTCTTT.

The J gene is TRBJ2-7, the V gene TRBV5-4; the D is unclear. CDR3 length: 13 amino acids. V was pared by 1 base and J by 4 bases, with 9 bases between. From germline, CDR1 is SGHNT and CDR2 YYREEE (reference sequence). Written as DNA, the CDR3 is TGTGCCAGCAGCTTGAGCATGTCTTACGAGCAGTACTTC. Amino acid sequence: CASSLSMSYEQYF.

The CDR3 DNA reads TGTGCCTGGAATACCGGGACAGAAAATGAAAAACTGTTTTTT. This sequence encodes CAWNTGTENEKLFF. The chain links TRBV30 to TRBJ1-4, with 7 positions matching TRBD1. Trimming cost V 4 bases and J 5 bases; bases outside gene matches: 7. The germline CDR1 and CDR2 sequences are GTSNPN and SVGIG (reference sequence). This CDR3 region has 14 residues.

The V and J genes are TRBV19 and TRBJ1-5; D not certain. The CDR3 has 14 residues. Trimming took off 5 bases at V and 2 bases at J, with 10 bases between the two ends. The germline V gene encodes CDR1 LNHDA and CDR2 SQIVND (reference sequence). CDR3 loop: CASSYLVRNQPQHF. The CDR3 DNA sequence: TGTGCCAGTAGTTATCTGGTTCGCAATCAGCCCCAGCATTTT. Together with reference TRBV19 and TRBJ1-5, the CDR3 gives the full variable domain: DGGITQSPKYLFRKEGQNVTLSCEQNLNHDAMYWYRQDPGQGLRLIYYSQIVNDFQKGDIAEGYSVSREKKESFPLTVTSAQKNPTAFYLCASSYLVRNQPQHFGDGTRLSIL.

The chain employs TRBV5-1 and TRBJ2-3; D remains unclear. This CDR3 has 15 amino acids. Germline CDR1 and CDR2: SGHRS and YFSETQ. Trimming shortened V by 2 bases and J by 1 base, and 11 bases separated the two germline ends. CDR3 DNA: TGCGCCAGCAGCTTAGGCAGGCCTGGCACAGATACGCAGTATTTT. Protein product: CASSLGRPGTDTQYF.

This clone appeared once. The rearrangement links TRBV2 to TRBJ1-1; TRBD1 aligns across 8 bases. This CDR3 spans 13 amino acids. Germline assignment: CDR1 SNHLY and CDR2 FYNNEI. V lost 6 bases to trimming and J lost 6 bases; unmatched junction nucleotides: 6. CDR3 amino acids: CASRTQGVAEAFF. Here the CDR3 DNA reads TGTGCCAGCAGAACACAGGGGGTCGCTGAAGCTTTCTTT.

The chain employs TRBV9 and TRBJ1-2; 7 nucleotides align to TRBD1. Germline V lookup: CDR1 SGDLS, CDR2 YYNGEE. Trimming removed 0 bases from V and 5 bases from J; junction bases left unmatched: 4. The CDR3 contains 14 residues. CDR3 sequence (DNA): TGTGCCAGCAGCGTAGGGGCAGGGGGGTATGGCTACACCTTC. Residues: CASSVGAGGYGYTF.

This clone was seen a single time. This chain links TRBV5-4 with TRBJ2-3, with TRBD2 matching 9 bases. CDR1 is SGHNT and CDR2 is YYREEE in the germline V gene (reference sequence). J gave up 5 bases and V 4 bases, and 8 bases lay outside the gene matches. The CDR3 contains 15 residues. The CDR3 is CASSRVAGVRDTQYF. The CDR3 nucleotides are TGTGCCAGCAGCCGAGTAGCGGGAGTCAGAGATACGCAGTATTTT.

The CDR3 region is CASSERGDLSYEQYF. CDR3 bases: TGTGCCAGCAGTGAGCGGGGGGACCTCTCCTACGAGCAGTACTTC. The chain employs TRBV2 and TRBJ2-7, with 8 bases that match TRBD2. V lost 3 bases and J lost 0; bases outside the gene matches: 4. The CDR3 has 15 residues. CDR1 is SNHLY and CDR2 is FYNNEI in the germline V gene.

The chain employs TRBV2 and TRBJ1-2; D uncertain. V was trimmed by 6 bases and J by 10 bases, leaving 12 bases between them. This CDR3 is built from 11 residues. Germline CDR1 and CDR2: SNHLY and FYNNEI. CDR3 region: CASRLVGIYTF. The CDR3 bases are TGTGCCAGCAGATTGGTGGGAATCTACACCTTC.

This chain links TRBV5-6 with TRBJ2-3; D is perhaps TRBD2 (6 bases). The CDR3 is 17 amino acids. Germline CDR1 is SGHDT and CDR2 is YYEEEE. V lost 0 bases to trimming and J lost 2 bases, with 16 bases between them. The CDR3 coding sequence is TGTGCCAGCAGCTTGGCCCCAGCGGGCCACGACACAGATACGCAGTATTTT. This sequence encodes CASSLAPAGHDTDTQYF.

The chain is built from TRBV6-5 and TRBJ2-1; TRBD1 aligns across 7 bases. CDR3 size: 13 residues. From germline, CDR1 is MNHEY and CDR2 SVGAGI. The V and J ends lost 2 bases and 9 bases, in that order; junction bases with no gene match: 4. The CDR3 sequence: CASSYPQGSEQFF. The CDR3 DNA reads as TGTGCCAGCAGTTACCCACAGGGGTCTGAGCAGTTCTTC.

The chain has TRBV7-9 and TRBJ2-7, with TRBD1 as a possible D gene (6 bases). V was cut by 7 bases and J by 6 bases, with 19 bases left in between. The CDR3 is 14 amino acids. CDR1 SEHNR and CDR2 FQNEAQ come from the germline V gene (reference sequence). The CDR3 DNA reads TGTGCCAGCATGCCGGGACAAGATTACGGCGAGCAGTACTTC. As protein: CASMPGQDYGEQYF.

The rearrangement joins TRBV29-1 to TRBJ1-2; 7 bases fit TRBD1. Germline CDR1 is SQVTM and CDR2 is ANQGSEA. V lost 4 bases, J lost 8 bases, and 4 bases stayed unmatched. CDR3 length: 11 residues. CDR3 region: CSVGQGGGYTF. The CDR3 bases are TGCAGCGTTGGACAGGGAGGCGGCTACACCTTC.

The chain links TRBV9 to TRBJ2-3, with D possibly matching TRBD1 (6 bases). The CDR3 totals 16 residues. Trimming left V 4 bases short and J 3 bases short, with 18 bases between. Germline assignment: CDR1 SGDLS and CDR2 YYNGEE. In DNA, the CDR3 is TGTGCCAGCAGCAAACTACAGGGCGCGGCGACAGATACGCAGTATTTT. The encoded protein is CASSKLQGAATDTQYF. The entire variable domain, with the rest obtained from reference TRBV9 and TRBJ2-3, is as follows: DSGVTQTPKHLITATGQRVTLRCSPRSGDLSVYWYQQSLDQGLQFLIQYYNGEERAKGNILERFSAQQFPDLHSELNLSSLELGDSALYFCASSKLQGAATDTQYFGPGTRLTVL.

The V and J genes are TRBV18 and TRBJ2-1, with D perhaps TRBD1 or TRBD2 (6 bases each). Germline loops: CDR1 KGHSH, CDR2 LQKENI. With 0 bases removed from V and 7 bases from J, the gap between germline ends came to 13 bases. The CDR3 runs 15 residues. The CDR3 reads CASSPPEGVVNEQFF. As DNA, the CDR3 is TGTGCCAGCTCACCACCGGAGGGGGTTGTAAATGAGCAGTTCTTC.

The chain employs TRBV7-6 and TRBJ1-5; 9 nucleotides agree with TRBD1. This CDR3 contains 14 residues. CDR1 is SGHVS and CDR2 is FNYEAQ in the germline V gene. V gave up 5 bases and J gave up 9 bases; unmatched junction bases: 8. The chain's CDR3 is CASSPGQGRGPQHF. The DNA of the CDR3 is TGTGCCAGCAGCCCCGGACAGGGGAGAGGGCCCCAGCATTTT. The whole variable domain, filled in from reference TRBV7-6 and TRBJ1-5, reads GAGVSQSPRYKVTKRGQDVALRCDPISGHVSLYWYRQALGQGPEFLTYFNYEAQQDKSGLPNDRFSAERPEGSISTLTIQRTEQRDSAMYRCASSPGQGRGPQHFGDGTRLSIL.

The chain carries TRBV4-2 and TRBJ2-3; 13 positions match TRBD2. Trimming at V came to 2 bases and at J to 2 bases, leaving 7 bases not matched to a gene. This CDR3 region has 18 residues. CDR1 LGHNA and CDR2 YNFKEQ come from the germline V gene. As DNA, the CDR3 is TGTGCCAGCAGCCAACTGGGACTAGCGGGATTTTACACAGATACGCAGTATTTT. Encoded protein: CASSQLGLAGFYTDTQYF.

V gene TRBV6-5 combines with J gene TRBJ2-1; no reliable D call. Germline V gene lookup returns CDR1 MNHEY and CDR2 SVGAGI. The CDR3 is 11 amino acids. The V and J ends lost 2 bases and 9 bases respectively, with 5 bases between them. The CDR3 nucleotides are TGTGCCAGCAGTTACGGGGTTGAGCAGTTCTTC. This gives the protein CASSYGVEQFF.